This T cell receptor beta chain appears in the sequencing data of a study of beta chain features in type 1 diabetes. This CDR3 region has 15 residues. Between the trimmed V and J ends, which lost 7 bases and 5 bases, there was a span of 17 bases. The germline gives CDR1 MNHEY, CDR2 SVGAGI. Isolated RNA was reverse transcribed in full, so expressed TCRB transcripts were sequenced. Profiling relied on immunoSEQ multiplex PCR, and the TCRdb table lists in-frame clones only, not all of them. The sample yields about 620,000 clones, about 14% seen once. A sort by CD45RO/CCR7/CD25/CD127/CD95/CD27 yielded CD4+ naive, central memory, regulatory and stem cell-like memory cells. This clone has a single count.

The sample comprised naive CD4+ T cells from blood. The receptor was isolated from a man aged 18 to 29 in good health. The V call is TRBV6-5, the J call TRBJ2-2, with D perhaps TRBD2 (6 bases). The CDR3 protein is CASNVAGRQTGELFF. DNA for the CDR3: TGTGCCAGCAACGTGGCAGGGAGGCAAACCGGGGAGCTGTTTTTT.